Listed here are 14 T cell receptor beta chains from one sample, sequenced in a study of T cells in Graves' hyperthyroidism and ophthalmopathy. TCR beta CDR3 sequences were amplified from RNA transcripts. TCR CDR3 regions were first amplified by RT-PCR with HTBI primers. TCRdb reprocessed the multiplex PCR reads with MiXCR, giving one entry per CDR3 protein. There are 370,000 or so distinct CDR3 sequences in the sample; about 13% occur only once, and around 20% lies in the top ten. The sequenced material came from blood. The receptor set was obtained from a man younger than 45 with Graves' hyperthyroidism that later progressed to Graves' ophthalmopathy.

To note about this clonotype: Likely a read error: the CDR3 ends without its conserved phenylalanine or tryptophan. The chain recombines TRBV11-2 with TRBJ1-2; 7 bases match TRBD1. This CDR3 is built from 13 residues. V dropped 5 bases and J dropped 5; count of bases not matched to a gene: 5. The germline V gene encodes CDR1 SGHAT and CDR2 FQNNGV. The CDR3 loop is CASSPDRQYGYTL. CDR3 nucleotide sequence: TGTGCCAGCAGCCCGGACAGGCAATATGGCTACACCCTC.

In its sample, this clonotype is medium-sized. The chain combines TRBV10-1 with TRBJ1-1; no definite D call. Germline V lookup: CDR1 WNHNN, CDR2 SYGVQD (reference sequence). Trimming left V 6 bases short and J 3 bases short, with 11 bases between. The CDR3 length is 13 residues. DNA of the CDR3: TGCGCCAGCAGCCCCCGATCGGACACTGAAGCTTTCTTT. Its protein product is CASSPRSDTEAFF.

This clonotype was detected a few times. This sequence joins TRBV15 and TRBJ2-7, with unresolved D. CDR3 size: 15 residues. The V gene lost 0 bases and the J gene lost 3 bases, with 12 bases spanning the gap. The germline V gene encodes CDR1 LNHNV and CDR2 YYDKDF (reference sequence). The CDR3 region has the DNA TGTGCCACCAGCAGAGATAACAGCTTGGGCTACGAGCAGTACTTC. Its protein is CATSRDNSLGYEQYF.

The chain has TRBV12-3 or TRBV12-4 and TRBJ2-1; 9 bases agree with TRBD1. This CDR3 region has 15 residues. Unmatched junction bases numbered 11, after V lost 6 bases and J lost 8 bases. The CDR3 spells CASRAGQGIGDEQFF. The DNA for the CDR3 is TGTGCCAGCAGGGCGGGACAGGGTATTGGGGATGAGCAGTTCTTC.

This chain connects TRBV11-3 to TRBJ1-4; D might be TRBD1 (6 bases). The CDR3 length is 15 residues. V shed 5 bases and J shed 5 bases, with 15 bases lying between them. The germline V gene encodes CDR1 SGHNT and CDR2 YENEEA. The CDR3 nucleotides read TGTGCCAGCAGCCCCCGGACAGCCCGAAATGAAAAACTGTTTTTT. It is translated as CASSPRTARNEKLFF.

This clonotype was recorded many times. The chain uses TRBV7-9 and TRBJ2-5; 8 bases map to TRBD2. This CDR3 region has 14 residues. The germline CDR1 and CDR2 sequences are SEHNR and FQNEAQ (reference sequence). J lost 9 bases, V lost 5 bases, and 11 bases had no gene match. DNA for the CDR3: TGTGCCAGCAGCCCAGCGGGGGTCACCGGGGCCCAGTACTTC. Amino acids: CASSPAGVTGAQYF.

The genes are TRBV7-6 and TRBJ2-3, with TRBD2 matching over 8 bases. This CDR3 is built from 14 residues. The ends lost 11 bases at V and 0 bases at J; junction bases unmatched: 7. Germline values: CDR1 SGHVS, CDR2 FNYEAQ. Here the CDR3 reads CALSGGASTDTQYF. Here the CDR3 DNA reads TGTGCCCTCTCGGGGGGGGCTAGCACAGATACGCAGTATTTT.

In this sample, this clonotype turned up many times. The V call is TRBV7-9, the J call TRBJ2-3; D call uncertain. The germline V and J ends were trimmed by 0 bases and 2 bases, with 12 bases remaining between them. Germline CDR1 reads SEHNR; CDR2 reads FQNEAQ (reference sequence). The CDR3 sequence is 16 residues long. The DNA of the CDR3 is TGTGCCAGCAGCTTAGCGCTCGGCAGACTCACAGATACGCAGTATTTT. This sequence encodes CASSLALGRLTDTQYF.

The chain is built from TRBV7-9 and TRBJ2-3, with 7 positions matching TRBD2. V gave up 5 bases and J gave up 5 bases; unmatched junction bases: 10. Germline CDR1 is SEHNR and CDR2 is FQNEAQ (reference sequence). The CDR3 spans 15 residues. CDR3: CASSPQGGRVDTQYF. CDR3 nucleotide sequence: TGTGCCAGCAGCCCCCAGGGAGGGCGGGTAGATACGCAGTATTTT.

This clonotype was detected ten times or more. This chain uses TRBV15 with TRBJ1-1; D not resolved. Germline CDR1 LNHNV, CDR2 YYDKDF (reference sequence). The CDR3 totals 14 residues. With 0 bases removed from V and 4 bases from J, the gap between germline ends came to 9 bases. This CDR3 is CATSREAETTEAFF. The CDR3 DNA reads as TGTGCCACCAGCAGAGAGGCGGAGACCACTGAAGCTTTCTTT.

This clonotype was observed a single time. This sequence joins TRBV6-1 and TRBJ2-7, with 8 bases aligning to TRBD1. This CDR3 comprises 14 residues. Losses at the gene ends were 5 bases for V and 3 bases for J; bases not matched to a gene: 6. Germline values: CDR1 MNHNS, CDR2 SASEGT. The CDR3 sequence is CASSLHTGGYEQYF. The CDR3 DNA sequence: TGTGCCAGCAGTCTTCATACAGGGGGCTACGAGCAGTACTTC.

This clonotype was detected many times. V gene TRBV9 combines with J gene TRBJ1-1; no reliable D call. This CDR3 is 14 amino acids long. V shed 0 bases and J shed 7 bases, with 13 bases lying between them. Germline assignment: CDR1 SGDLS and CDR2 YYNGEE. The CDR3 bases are TGTGCCAGCAGCGTAGAAGGCCAGCCGGATGAAGCTTTCTTT. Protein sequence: CASSVEGQPDEAFF.

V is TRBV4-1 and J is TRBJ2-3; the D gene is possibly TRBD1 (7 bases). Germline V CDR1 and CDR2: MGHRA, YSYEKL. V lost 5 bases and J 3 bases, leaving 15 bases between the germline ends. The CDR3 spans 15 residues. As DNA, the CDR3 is TGCGCCAGCAGCAAGCAGACAGGGACTACAGATACGCAGTATTTT. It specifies CASSKQTGTTDTQYF.

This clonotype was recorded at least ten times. CDR3 loop: CASRITSGYYNEQFF. DNA for the CDR3: TGTGCCAGCAGGATTACTAGCGGGTACTACAATGAGCAGTTCTTC. V is TRBV12-3 or TRBV12-4 and J is TRBJ2-1; 9 bases are a match to TRBD2. V lost 6 bases to trimming and J lost 3 bases; unmatched junction nucleotides: 6. This CDR3 is built from 15 residues.